The T cell receptor beta chain described here comes from a study of T cell repertoires in cytomegalovirus infection. Study-wide context: Recently identified HLA-C-restricted and well-studied HLA-B-restricted CMV epitopes were used. Evidence of both CMV infection and a matching HLA type came from public TCR beta signatures.

V lost 2 bases to trimming and J lost 7 bases; unmatched junction nucleotides: 10. There are 15 residues in the CDR3. Germline values: CDR1 SQVTM, CDR2 ANQGSEA. Study-wide results and limits: Of the TCR beta families, the public ones yielded a cumulative frequency that identified carriers of CMV plus the relevant HLA. Within the response measured ex vivo, HLA-C-restricted CMV-specific TCR beta clonotypes were dominant.

Notes on this clonotype: Antigen unknown.

TCRdb re-called the reads through MiXCR, storing one row per CDR3 protein. The sample lists roughly 990,000 distinct CDR3 sequences; about 33% were seen once. V and J are TRBV29-1 and TRBJ2-3, with TRBD2 matching 9 bases. The starting material was cultured CD8+ T cells from PBMCs, obtained from culture after CMV antigen stimulation. The receptor was isolated from a human donor in good health (CMV status not recorded). Some clones in this sample may be carry-over from other donors' samples. This CDR3 is CSVERMLAGFYTQYF. The CDR3 DNA sequence: TGCAGCGTTGAAAGGATGCTAGCGGGGTTTTATACGCAGTATTTT.